The rows below give T cell receptor beta chains drawn from one sample of a study of shared clonotypes between healthy human individuals. The repertoire was sequenced with immunoSEQ multiplex PCR; TCRdb's copy has only in-frame clones and lacks some. The sample has some 550,000 clones; 97% are singletons. The specimen was naive CD4+ T cells sorted from blood. The receptors stem from a woman aged 25-40 years in good health. The CDR3 runs from the conserved cysteine through the conserved F or W. The D gene is left open where the match is weak. Part of the rows lack a size; the others show once, few, many or a class for expanded clones.

>-|TRBV18|-|TRBJ2-5
TGTGCCAGCTCACCGGGCTCAGGGGGGAGAGAGACCCAGTACTTC
CASSPGSGGRETQYF
>-|TRBV5-1|-|TRBJ2-5
TGCGCCAGCAGCTTGCAAGTTGGAGAGACCCAGTACTTC
CASSLQVGETQYF
>-|TRBV18|-|TRBJ2-2
TGTGCCAGCTCACAGGGCGAAGCCGGGGAGCTGTTTTTT
CASSQGEAGELFF
>-|TRBV4-1|-|TRBJ2-5
TGCGCCAGCAGCCAAGATCTGGGCCAGGGCCAAGAGACCCAGTACTTC
CASSQDLGQGQETQYF
>-|TRBV15|-|TRBJ2-7
TGTGCCACCAGCACGCGACAGAGCTCCTACGAGCAGTACTTC
CATSTRQSSYEQYF
>TRBD1|TRBV5-6|once|TRBJ1-2
TGTGCCAGCAGCTACAGGACAGGGGATGGCTACACCTTC
CASSYRTGDGYTF
>TRBD2|TRBV28|-|TRBJ2-5
TGTGCCAGCAAACAAGCGGGACCTCAAGAGACCCAGTACTTC
CASKQAGPQETQYF
>TRBD2|TRBV18|-|TRBJ2-7
TGTGCCAGCTCATCTAAGCGGGAGGGCCTAGACGAGCAGTACTTC
CASSSKREGLDEQYF
>-|TRBV7-2|once|TRBJ1-6
TGTGCCAGCAGCTTAGTTATTGGGGGTTCACCCCTCCACTTT
CASSLVIGGSPLHF
>TRBD2|TRBV10-2|-|TRBJ2-1
TGCGCCAGCAGTGAGTCGGTCGCGGGAGATTACAATGAGCAGCTCTTC
CASSESVAGDYNEQLF
>TRBD2|TRBV6-1|once|TRBJ2-3
TGTGCCAGCAGAGGACTAGCGGGAGTTCGAGATACGCAGTATTTT
CASRGLAGVRDTQYF
>-|TRBV5-1|-|TRBJ1-1
TGCGCCAGCAGCTTGGACGGGTTGGCTTTCTTT
CASSLDGLAFF
>TRBD1|TRBV9|-|TRBJ1-1
TGTGCCAGCAGCCCGGGACAGGGAACCACTGAAGCTTTCTTT
CASSPGQGTTEAFF
>TRBD1|TRBV10-3|-|TRBJ1-1
TGTGCCATGGGGGGACAGCAGAACACTGAAGCTTTCTTT
CAMGGQQNTEAFF
>TRBD1|TRBV19|-|TRBJ1-2
TGTGCCAGTAGTCGCCGGGGACAGGGGTCGAATGGCTACACCTTC
CASSRRGQGSNGYTF
>-|TRBV18|-|TRBJ2-7
TGTGCCAGCTCACCAAGGGAGGCGGAGCTAGCTTCCTACGAGCAGTACTTC
CASSPREAELASYEQYF
>TRBD2|TRBV7-9|-|TRBJ2-2
TGTGCCAGCAGCTCTAGCCTGGGACTAGCGGAAACGAACACCGGGGAGCTGTTTTTT
CASSSSLGLAETNTGELFF
>-|TRBV4-1|-|TRBJ1-3
TGCGCCAGCAGCCAGACAGGAAGCTCTGGAAACACCATATATTTT
CASSQTGSSGNTIYF
>-|TRBV7-2|-|TRBJ2-5
TGTGCCAGCAGCTTCGGGGTCGTAGCGAAAGAGACCCAGTACTTC
CASSFGVVAKETQYF
>-|TRBV28|-|TRBJ1-6
TGTGCCAGCAGTTTAGGACAGTCAAATGGGTCACCCCTCCACTTT
CASSLGQSNGSPLHF
>-|TRBV5-1|-|TRBJ2-2
TGCGCCAGCAGCTTGTTAGGCGCGAACACCGGGGAGCTGTTTTTT
CASSLLGANTGELFF
>-|TRBV28|-|TRBJ2-2
TGTGCCAGCAGGAGGGGGGGCACCGGGGAGCTGTTTTTT
CASRRGGTGELFF
>-|TRBV28|-|TRBJ1-2
TGTGCCAGCAGTTTACTAGGGGATCGCTATGGCTACACCTTC
CASSLLGDRYGYTF
>-|TRBV11-2|-|TRBJ1-3
TGTGCCAGCAGCTTAGTTTACGGCTCTGGAAACACCATATATTTT
CASSLVYGSGNTIYF
>TRBD1|TRBV15|-|TRBJ2-7
TGTGCCACCAGCAGCTACGCAGGGGGTAGCGAGCAGTACTTC
CATSSYAGGSEQYF
>-|TRBV30|-|TRBJ2-1
TGTGCCTGGAGTGTGCAGGGAATTAATGAGCAGTTCTTC
CAWSVQGINEQFF
>-|TRBV28|-|TRBJ1-4
TGTGCCAGCAGTGGGCCCGGGGAAAAACTGTTTTTT
CASSGPGEKLFF
>-|TRBV15|-|TRBJ2-2
TGTGCCACCAGCACCCGGACGACCATCACCGGGGAGCTGTTTTTT
CATSTRTTITGELFF
>TRBD1|TRBV5-1|-|TRBJ2-7
TGCGCCAGCAGCCGGACCCCGGACAGGGGATTCTACGAGCAGTACTTC
CASSRTPDRGFYEQYF
>TRBD2|TRBV27|-|TRBJ2-5
TGTGCCAGCAGACCACTAGCGGGACCCAGTGGGTGGACCCAGTACTTC
CASRPLAGPSGWTQYF
>-|TRBV28|-|TRBJ2-3
TGTGCCAGCGGGGTCGGAGAGGTGGGCACAGATACGCAGTATTTT
CASGVGEVGTDTQYF
>TRBD2|TRBV5-1|-|TRBJ2-5
TGCGCCAGCAGCTTTAGCGGGAGGGCCGGATCGGAAGAGACCCAGTACTTC
CASSFSGRAGSEETQYF
>-|TRBV5-6|-|TRBJ2-7
TGTGCCAGCAGCTCCTTACTAGATTCCTACGAGCAGTACTTC
CASSSLLDSYEQYF
>TRBD1|TRBV5-1|-|TRBJ1-5
TGCGCCAGCAGCTCGGGGACAGGGGGAAATCAGCCCCAGCATTTT
CASSSGTGGNQPQHF
>TRBD2|TRBV7-2|-|TRBJ2-2
TGTGCCAGCAGCTTAGTGGCGGGAGGGTACACCGGGGAGCTGTTTTTT
CASSLVAGGYTGELFF
>-|TRBV6-5|-|TRBJ2-2
TGTGCCAGCAGCCCACAGGGACCCGGGGAGCTGTTTTTT
CASSPQGPGELFF
>-|TRBV18|-|TRBJ1-1
TGTGCCAGCTCATCCTTTGGTGAAGCTTTCTTT
CASSSFGEAFF
>-|TRBV6-5|-|TRBJ2-7
TGTGCCACGGGGCTGACCGGCTCCTACGAGCAGTACTTC
CATGLTGSYEQYF
>-|TRBV5-1|-|TRBJ1-2
TGCGCCAGCAGCTTGGGCGGGGCCCCTAACTATGGCTACACCTTC
CASSLGGAPNYGYTF
>-|TRBV13|-|TRBJ2-7
TGTGCCAGTTACGAACAGGACTACGAGCAGTACTTC
CASYEQDYEQYF
>TRBD1|TRBV5-5|once|TRBJ2-5
TGTGCCAGCAGCTCGACTACAGGGGTGGAGACCCAGTACTTC
CASSSTTGVETQYF
>-|TRBV10-3|once|TRBJ1-1
TGTGCCATCAGTGAGTCGACGGCCCCGAACACTGAAGCTTTCTTT
CAISESTAPNTEAFF
>-|TRBV13|-|TRBJ2-3
TGTGCCAGCAGCTTAGTGGGGTACACAGATACGCAGTATTTT
CASSLVGYTDTQYF
>-|TRBV5-4|-|TRBJ1-1
TGTGCCAGCAGCTTAGACGCGGGACACCAGAACACTGAAGCTTTCTTT
CASSLDAGHQNTEAFF
>-|TRBV10-1|-|TRBJ2-7
TGCGCCAGCAGTGAGTCGATAGCGTCCTACGAGCAGTACTTC
CASSESIASYEQYF
>TRBD2|TRBV19|-|TRBJ2-1
TGTGCCAGTAGCGGACTAGCGGCCTACAATGAGCAGTTCTTC
CASSGLAAYNEQFF
>-|TRBV7-3|-|TRBJ2-1
TGTGCCAGCAGCTTATCTCAGGTAAAGGGTGAGCAGTTCTTC
CASSLSQVKGEQFF
>-|TRBV28|-|TRBJ2-7
TGTGCCAGCAGATCTAGACTAAACCCGAGCTCCTACGAGCAGTACTTC
CASRSRLNPSSYEQYF
>-|TRBV20-1|few|TRBJ1-1
TGCAGTTTGGGGCGCCCCGAAGCTTTCTTT
CSLGRPEAFF
>TRBD1|TRBV5-1|-|TRBJ2-7
TGCGCCAGCAGCCCGGGACAGGGGTCAGACGAGCAGTACTTC
CASSPGQGSDEQYF
>TRBD1|TRBV19|-|TRBJ1-5
TGTGCCAGTAGCCGGGCAGACAGGGCGGGCAATCAGCCCCAGCATTTT
CASSRADRAGNQPQHF
>-|TRBV7-9|once|TRBJ2-5
TGTGCCAGCAGCAAAGCAGGTAGCAGACAAGAGACCCAGTACTTC
CASSKAGSRQETQYF
>-|TRBV7-3|-|TRBJ1-1
TGTGCCAGCAGCGTACAGGGCCGGGAGGACACTGAAGCTTTCTTT
CASSVQGREDTEAFF
>-|TRBV18|-|TRBJ2-1
TGTGCCAGCTCAAGGGGAACCCTTTACAATGAGCAGTTCTTC
CASSRGTLYNEQFF